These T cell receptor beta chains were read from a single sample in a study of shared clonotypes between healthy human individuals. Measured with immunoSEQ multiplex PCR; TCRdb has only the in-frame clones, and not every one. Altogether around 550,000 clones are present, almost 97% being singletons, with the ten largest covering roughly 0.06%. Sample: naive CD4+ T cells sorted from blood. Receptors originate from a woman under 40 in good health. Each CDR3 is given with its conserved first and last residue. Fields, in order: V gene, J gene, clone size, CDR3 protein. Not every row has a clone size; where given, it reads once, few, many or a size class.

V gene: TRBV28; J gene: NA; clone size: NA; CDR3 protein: CASSSGQEVVYEQYF
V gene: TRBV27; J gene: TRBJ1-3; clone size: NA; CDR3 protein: CASSSRQSSGNTIYF
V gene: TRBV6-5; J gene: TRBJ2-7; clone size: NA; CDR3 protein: CASSTSGTSSYEQYF
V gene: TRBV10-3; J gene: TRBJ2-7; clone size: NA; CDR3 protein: CAISPGQLYEQYF
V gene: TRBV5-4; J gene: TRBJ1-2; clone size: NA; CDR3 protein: CASSFTGVNGYTF
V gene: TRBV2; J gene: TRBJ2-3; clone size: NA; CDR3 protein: CASSGQGGTDTQYF
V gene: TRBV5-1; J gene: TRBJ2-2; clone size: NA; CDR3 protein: CASSSSGSNTGELFF
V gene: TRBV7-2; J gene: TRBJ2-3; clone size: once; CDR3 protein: CASSLGSPSLRDTQYF
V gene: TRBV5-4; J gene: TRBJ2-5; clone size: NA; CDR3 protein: CASSPPGGGLAGETETQYF
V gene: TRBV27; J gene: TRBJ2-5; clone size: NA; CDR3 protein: CASSGAGKTQYF
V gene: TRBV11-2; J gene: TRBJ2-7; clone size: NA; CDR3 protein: CASSVGPLSYEQYF
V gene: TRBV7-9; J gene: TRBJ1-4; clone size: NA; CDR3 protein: CASSLTGGIANEKLFF
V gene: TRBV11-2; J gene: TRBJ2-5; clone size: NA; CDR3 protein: CASSLGDARESIVDF
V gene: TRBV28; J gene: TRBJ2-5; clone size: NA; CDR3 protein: CATTQEGPETQYF
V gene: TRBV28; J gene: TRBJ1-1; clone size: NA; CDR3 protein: CASSLGGLNTEAFF
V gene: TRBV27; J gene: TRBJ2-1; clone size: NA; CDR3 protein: CASSFDRLPYNEQFF
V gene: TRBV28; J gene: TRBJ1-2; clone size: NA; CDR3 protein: CASSPPAWRGSPRGHHYGYTF
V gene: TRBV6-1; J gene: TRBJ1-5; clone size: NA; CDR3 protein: CASSVSRGQGASLQPQHF
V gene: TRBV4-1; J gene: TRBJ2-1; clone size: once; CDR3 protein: CASSRGGGDEQFF
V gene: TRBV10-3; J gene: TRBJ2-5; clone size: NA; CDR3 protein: CAISESQTGSEETQYF
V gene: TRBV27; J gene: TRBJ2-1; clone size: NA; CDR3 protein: CASSRDRDGYNEQFF
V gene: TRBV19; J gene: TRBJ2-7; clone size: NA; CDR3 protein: CASSTPGTGVYEQYF
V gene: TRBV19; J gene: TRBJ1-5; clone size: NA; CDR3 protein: CASGTRWGNQPQHF
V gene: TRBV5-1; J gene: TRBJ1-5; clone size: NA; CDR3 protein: CASSLGQGGNQPQHF
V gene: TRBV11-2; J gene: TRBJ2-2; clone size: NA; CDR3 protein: CASSFRENTGELFF
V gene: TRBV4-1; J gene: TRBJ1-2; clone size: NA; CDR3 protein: CASSQGTGIGTGYTF
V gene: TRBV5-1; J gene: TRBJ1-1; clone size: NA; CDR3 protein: CASSGVDMNTEAFF
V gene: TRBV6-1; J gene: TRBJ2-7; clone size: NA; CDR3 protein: CASEQYSYEQYF
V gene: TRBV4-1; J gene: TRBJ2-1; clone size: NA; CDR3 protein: CASSQDVAGGYNEQFF
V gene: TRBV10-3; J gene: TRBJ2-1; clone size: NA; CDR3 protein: CAISGLEENEQFF
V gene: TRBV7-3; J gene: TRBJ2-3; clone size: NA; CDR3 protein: CASSLGPAGGNTQYF
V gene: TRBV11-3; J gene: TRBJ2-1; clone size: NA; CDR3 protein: CASSSGPYNEQFF
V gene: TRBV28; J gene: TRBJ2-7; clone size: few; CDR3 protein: CASRGPYEQYF
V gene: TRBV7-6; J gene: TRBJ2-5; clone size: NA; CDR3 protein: CASSPNPGQVGETQYF